The 26 T cell receptor beta chains reported below all come from one sample, sequenced in a study of T cell repertoires in cytomegalovirus infection. The antigens these receptors bind are not known. One entry per CDR3 protein, called by TCRdb with MiXCR from the reads. This table holds around 130,000 distinct CDR3 sequences, approximately 24% found once. Sequencing was performed on PBMCs, sequenced either directly or after in vitro stimulation (not recorded which). Source of these receptors: a human donor in good health (CMV status not recorded). Some clones in this sample may be carry-over from other donors' samples.

This clonotype was detected only a few times. This chain connects TRBV6-2 or TRBV6-3 to TRBJ1-1, with TRBD1 as a possible D gene (5 bases). CDR1 and CDR2 from the germline V gene are MNHEY and SVGEGT. The CDR3 spans 15 residues. V was pared by 0 bases and J by 5 bases, with 13 bases between. CDR3 sequence: CASSYSKGLGTEAFF. The CDR3 DNA follows: TGTGCCAGCAGTTACTCGAAGGGGCTGGGGACTGAAGCTTTCTTT.

This clonotype was counted many times. V and J are TRBV7-2 and TRBJ2-7; 11 nucleotides agree with TRBD2. J lost 4 bases, V lost 2 bases, and 4 bases had no gene match. In germline, CDR1 is SGHTA, CDR2 FQGNSA. This CDR3 has 15 residues. DNA of the CDR3: TGTGCCAGCAGCTTACTAGCGGGAGGACCGTACGAGCAGTACGTC. It is translated as CASSLLAGGPYEQYV.

The sample holds many counts of this clonotype. This sequence joins TRBV7-2 and TRBJ1-1; D is possibly TRBD1 (5 bases). The V gene lost 2 bases and the J gene lost 0 bases, with 7 bases spanning the gap. Germline assignment: CDR1 SGHTA and CDR2 FQGNSA. The CDR3 length is 14 residues. The CDR3 region is CASSLQGMNTEAFF. In nucleotides, the CDR3 is TGTGCCAGCAGCTTACAGGGTATGAACACTGAAGCTTTCTTT.

On this clonotype: A read error may explain this, as a much larger clone is one base away. This chain links TRBV7-2 with TRBJ1-1; 7 nucleotides align to TRBD1. V lost 3 bases, J lost 6 bases, and 13 bases stayed unmatched. The CDR3 consists of 16 residues. The germline V gene encodes CDR1 SGHTA and CDR2 FQGNSA. CDR3 sequence: CASSFAKGAGASEAFF. The CDR3 DNA follows: TGTGCCAGCAGCTTCGCGAAGGGGGCAGGGGCCTCTGAAGCTTTCTTT.

This clonotype was recorded many times. The chain couples TRBV5-4 to TRBJ1-2; D is ambiguous. This CDR3 has 14 residues. Per the germline V gene, CDR1 is SGHNT and CDR2 is YYREEE (reference sequence). The germline V and J ends were trimmed by 4 bases and 3 bases, with 13 bases remaining between them. Written as DNA, the CDR3 is TGTGCCAGCAGCCAGCCGGGCCGCCACTATGGCTACACCTTC. Amino acids: CASSQPGRHYGYTF.

This chain joins TRBV4-1 and TRBJ1-4, with D possibly being TRBD1 (5 bases). The V gene's germline CDR1 is MGHRA and CDR2 YSYEKL. Trimming took off 2 bases at V and 3 bases at J, with 10 bases between the two ends. CDR3 length: 15 residues. The CDR3 nucleotides are TGCGCCAGCAGCCAAATCAGGGACGCTAATGAAAAACTGTTTTTT. Its translation is CASSQIRDANEKLFF.

The V gene is TRBV6-1, the J gene TRBJ2-1, with 8 bases lining up with TRBD1. The V gene end was trimmed by 6 bases and the J gene end by 8 bases; junction bases not matched to a gene: 6. The CDR3 is 13 residues long. Germline V gene data show CDR1 as MNHNS and CDR2 as SASEGT. The chain's CDR3 is CASRGQGADEQFF. The DNA for the CDR3 is TGTGCCAGCAGAGGTCAGGGGGCTGATGAGCAGTTCTTC.

The table lists this clonotype with many counts. The J gene is TRBJ1-1, the V gene TRBV7-2; 8 nucleotides agree with TRBD1. The CDR3 has 16 amino acids. The V gene's germline CDR1 is SGHTA and CDR2 FQGNSA. V lost 5 bases, J lost 0 bases, and 8 bases stayed unmatched. The CDR3: CASSKDRVQVNTEAFF. The CDR3 coding sequence is TGTGCCAGCAGCAAGGACAGGGTCCAGGTGAACACTGAAGCTTTCTTT. Full variable domain (missing parts from reference TRBV7-2 and TRBJ1-1): GAGVSQSPSNKVTEKGKDVELRCDPISGHTALYWYRQSLGQGLEFLIYFQGNSAPDKSGLPSDRFSAERTGGSVSTLTIQRTQQEDSAVYLCASSKDRVQVNTEAFFGQGTRLTVV.

In this sample, this clonotype turned up many times. The V and J genes are TRBV7-3 and TRBJ1-1; a possible D gene is TRBD1 (6 bases). In germline, CDR1 is SGHTA, CDR2 FQGTGA. Trimming took off 5 bases at V and 8 bases at J, with 15 bases between the two ends. The CDR3 length is 13 residues. The CDR3 bases are TGTGCCAGCAGCCGACACAGGGAAGTAGAAGCTTTCTTT. The encoded protein is CASSRHREVEAFF. Filled out from reference TRBV7-3 and TRBJ1-1, the complete variable domain reads GAGVSQTPSNKVTEKGKYVELRCDPISGHTALYWYRQSLGQGPEFLIYFQGTGAADDSGLPNDRFFAVRPEGSVSTLKIQRTERGDSAVYLCASSRHREVEAFFGQGTRLTVV.

This clonotype occurred many times. Here the CDR3 reads CASSSYPGETQYF. CDR3 DNA: TGTGCCAGCAGCTCTTATCCGGGAGAGACCCAGTACTTC. The chain combines TRBV7-2 with TRBJ2-5, with unresolved D. The CDR3 contains 13 residues. The V end lost 4 bases, the J end lost 4 bases, and 10 bases lay between the germline ends. Germline V gene data show CDR1 as SGHTA and CDR2 as FQGNSA.

In its sample, this clonotype was seen a few times. The chain uses TRBV11-2 and TRBJ2-3; unclear D gene. The CDR3 extends over 14 amino acids. V dropped 2 bases and J dropped 4 bases, with 10 bases sitting between them. Germline V gene sequence: CDR1 SGHAT, CDR2 FQNNGV. The CDR3 is CASSLLPGPDTQYF. The CDR3 DNA reads as TGTGCCAGCAGCTTATTGCCGGGCCCAGATACGCAGTATTTT.

This clonotype was counted ten times or more. The chain's CDR3 is CASSFFSGMENEQFF. The CDR3 DNA sequence: TGTGCCAGCAGTTTTTTTAGCGGGATGGAGAATGAGCAGTTCTTC. The J gene is TRBJ2-1, the V gene TRBV7-2; 8 bases fit TRBD2. The CDR3 totals 15 residues. With V trimmed by 6 bases and J by 7 bases, 11 bases remained unmatched. From germline, CDR1 is SGHTA and CDR2 FQGNSA.

About this clonotype itself: This may be a read error, as it is one base from a much larger clone. This sequence joins TRBV7-2 and TRBJ2-1; possible D gene TRBD2, 6 bases. The CDR3 loop spans 15 amino acids. CDR1 and CDR2 (germline): SGHTA, FQGNSA. The CDR3 DNA follows: TGTGCCAGCAGCGAGGGAGGAGTATCCTACAATGAGCGGTTCTTC. It yields the protein CASSEGGVSYNERFF.

The V call is TRBV3-1, the J call TRBJ1-5; 8 positions agree with TRBD1. CDR1 and CDR2 (germline): LGHDT, YNNKEL (reference sequence). Losses at the gene ends were 4 bases for V and 7 bases for J; bases not matched to a gene: 6. The CDR3 is made up of 14 amino acids. The CDR3 DNA follows: TGTGCCAGCAGCCCCCAGGACAGGGCACAGCCCCAGCATTTT. Translation gives CASSPQDRAQPQHF.

In this sample, this clonotype turned up a few times. This chain links TRBV7-8 with TRBJ2-2, with 11 nucleotides matching TRBD2. There are 16 residues in the CDR3. V trimming: 3 bases; J trimming: 1 base; junction bases outside the gene matches: 1. Germline V gives CDR1 SGHVS, CDR2 FQNEAQ. CDR3 amino acids: CASSFSGGGNTGELFF. The DNA for the CDR3 is TGTGCCAGCAGCTTTAGCGGGGGGGGGAACACCGGGGAGCTGTTTTTT. Full variable domain (rest looked up from reference TRBV7-8 and TRBJ2-2): GAGVSQSPRYKVAKRGQDVALRCDPISGHVSLFWYQQALGQGPEFLTYFQNEAQLDKSGLPSDRFFAERPEGSVSTLKIQRTQQEDSAVYLCASSFSGGGNTGELFFGEGSRLTVL.

CDR3 protein: CASSLRFDQPQHF. CDR3 nucleotide sequence: TGTGCCAGCAGCTTAAGGTTCGATCAGCCCCAGCATTTT. The chain links TRBV7-2 to TRBJ1-5; no firm D call. Trimming removed 2 bases from V and 5 bases from J, with 7 bases in between. The CDR3 totals 13 residues. Germline assignment: CDR1 SGHTA and CDR2 FQGNSA.

The rearrangement links TRBV6-1 to TRBJ1-5, with a tentative D call TRBD1 (5 bases). Germline-derived CDR1 and CDR2 are MNHNS and SASEGT. The length of the CDR3 is 13 residues. V lost 3 bases to trimming and J lost 2 bases, with 5 bases between them. This CDR3 reads CASSETGNQPQHF. CDR3 nucleotides: TGTGCCAGCAGTGAGACAGGCAATCAGCCCCAGCATTTT.

The chain links TRBV7-2 to TRBJ2-1, with D unclear. This CDR3 has 13 amino acids. Germline CDR1 SGHTA, CDR2 FQGNSA. V lost 5 bases, J lost 5 bases, and 10 bases lay in between. The CDR3 here is CASSPAVHNEQFF. CDR3 bases: TGTGCCAGCAGCCCCGCCGTTCACAATGAGCAGTTCTTC.

There are a few counts of this clonotype. The chain is built from TRBV4-2 and TRBJ2-5; 13 bases align to TRBD2. Germline values: CDR1 LGHNA, CDR2 YNFKEQ. The CDR3 extends over 17 amino acids. The V and J ends lost 1 base and 5 bases, in that order; junction bases with no gene match: 7. Here the CDR3 reads CASSQAGTSGNAETQYF. The CDR3 DNA is TGTGCCAGCAGCCAAGCTGGGACTAGCGGGAATGCGGAGACCCAGTACTTC.

V usage is TRBV10-3 and J usage is TRBJ2-7, with 7 bases that match TRBD1. With 0 bases clipped from V and 13 bases from J, the junction kept 6 bases outside the gene matches. In germline, CDR1 is ENHRY, CDR2 SYGVKD. The CDR3 is 12 amino acids. The CDR3 DNA reads as TGTGCCATCAGTGAGTCTCCGAGGACAGGCTACTTC. Residues: CAISESPRTGYF.

This clonotype occurred a few times. V usage is TRBV11-2 and J usage is TRBJ1-4; D is undetermined. Trimming shortened V by 6 bases and J by 2 bases, and 10 bases separated the two germline ends. CDR1 is SGHAT and CDR2 is FQNNGV in the germline V gene. The CDR3 spans 14 residues. CDR3 amino acids: CASSPLPTNEKLFF. The CDR3 DNA is TGTGCCAGCAGTCCTCTTCCGACTAATGAAAAACTGTTTTTT. Full variable domain (rest looked up from reference TRBV11-2 and TRBJ1-4): EAGVAQSPRYKIIEKRQSVAFWCNPISGHATLYWYQQILGQGPKLLIQFQNNGVVDDSQLPKDRFSAERLKGVDSTLKIQPAKLEDSAVYLCASSPLPTNEKLFFGSGTQLSVL.

The V gene is TRBV5-1, the J gene TRBJ2-1; D remains unclear. CDR1 SGHRS and CDR2 YFSETQ come from the germline V gene. The V and J ends lost 2 bases and 5 bases respectively, with 20 bases between them. This CDR3 has 17 amino acids. CDR3 sequence reads: CASSFGSSLLPDNEQFF. CDR3 nucleotides: TGCGCCAGCAGCTTCGGGTCTTCACTGCTCCCCGACAATGAGCAGTTCTTC.

This clonotype was recorded at least ten times. V usage is TRBV7-6 and J usage is TRBJ2-7; D is uncertain. Trimming shortened V by 3 bases and J by 1 base, and 10 bases separated the two germline ends. Looked up from germline, CDR1 is SGHVS and CDR2 is FNYEAQ. CDR3 length: 14 residues. The CDR3, as DNA: TGTGCCAGCAGCTTCGGCGACGGATCCTACGAGCAGTACTTC. Translation gives CASSFGDGSYEQYF.

This clonotype has ten or more counts. The CDR3 spells CASSPHNEQFF. The DNA of the CDR3 is TGTGCCAGCAGCCCCCACAATGAGCAGTTCTTC. The V call is TRBV7-2, the J call TRBJ2-1, with D uncertain. Trimming cost V 5 bases and J 5 bases, with 4 bases left between them. This CDR3 spans 11 amino acids. Per the germline V gene, CDR1 is SGHTA and CDR2 is FQGNSA.

This clonotype was detected ten times or more. The V and J genes are TRBV12-3 or TRBV12-4 and TRBJ1-1, with D possibly matching TRBD1 (5 bases). The CDR3 totals 15 residues. V was cut by 3 bases and J by 2 bases, with 13 bases left in between. The CDR3 here is CASSLQAGPNTEAFF. CDR3 nucleotides: TGTGCCAGCAGTTTGCAGGCAGGGCCTAACACTGAAGCTTTCTTT.

This clonotype has only a few counts. This chain joins TRBV28 and TRBJ2-6; TRBD2 might be the D (5 bases). The V gene's germline CDR1 is MDHEN and CDR2 SYDVKM. CDR3 size: 16 residues. V lost 6 bases and J lost 0, with 12 bases in between. The CDR3 is CASSRGLSSGANVLTF. CDR3 bases: TGTGCCAGCAGCAGAGGACTGTCCTCTGGGGCCAACGTCCTGACTTTC.